The source of this T cell receptor (beta chain) is a study of T cells after yellow fever vaccination (dated by TCRdb to 2018 to 2020). With regard to the full study: The SMART-Seq v4 Ultra Low Input RNA kit was used to prepare libraries from fractions with low cell numbers. Two healthy male donors, one aged 18 to 29 and one aged 30 to 40 years, were included in the cohort. To track T-cell clones before and after primary and booster YFV17D yellow fever vaccination, bulk TCR alpha and beta repertoires were sequenced longitudinally. Bulk PBMC replicates and cell subsets were isolated from blood drawn at multiple timepoints before and after both primary and secondary immunization.

The table lists this clonotype with many counts. This receptor's antigen is unknown. Nothing much larger sits one base from this clone, and base qualities are not available. V was cut back by 4 bases and J by 6 bases, leaving a gap of 13 bases between them. The CDR3 runs 14 amino acids, cysteine and phenylalanine included. Only the CDR3 portion is preserved as DNA: 42 bases, with reading frame beginning at the first base. CDR1 and CDR2 (LGHNA, YSLEER) derive from the germline V gene. The paper's findings and limits, for the study overall: A small share of clonotypes occurred in both CD4 and CD8 compartments, likely arising from convergent recombination. Only a couple of donors were included in the study, so the extent to which the findings can be generalized is limited. Because abundant contaminating clonotypes from the bulk population could be contained in FACS-sorted repertoires, computational filtering was required. After the booster, most clones that had expanded after primary vaccination were detected again (around 96% of CD4 and around nine tenths of CD8), suggesting broad maintenance of memory. Compared with the primary T-cell response, the secondary T-cell response was weaker but faster, peaking on day 5 rather than day 15.

The sample's treatment or condition, from its label and the paper: live attenuated yellow fever vaccine strain. A standard Ficoll-Paque protocol was used to isolate PBMCs from peripheral blood. Dynabeads CD4 and CD8 positive selection kits were used to isolate the CD4 and CD8 T-cell fractions. TriZol was used to extract RNA from bulk PBMCs, CD4 and CD8 fractions, and dextramer-positive and dextramer-negative fractions. TCR cDNA was made using 5'RACE template switching, a step that added a universal primer site and unique molecular identifiers. cDNA synthesis was primed from both the TCR alpha and TCR beta constant segments. Libraries were amplified in two PCR steps, with sample barcodes and sequencing adapters added in the second step. Sequencing of the libraries was done on either Illumina HiSeq 2500 (2x100 bp) or NovaSeq (2x150 bp). Processing in the source paper ran as follows. Demultiplexing of reads and collapsing into UMI consensus sequences were performed with MIGEC, and V(D)J alignment was carried out with MiXCR. Using edgeR on replicate PBMC samples, clonotypes were called vaccine-responding if FDR was below 0.01 and the log2 fold change was above 5 up to day 15. Each bulk clonotype received a CD4 or CD8 identity based on whether the sequenced CD4 or CD8 repertoire contained that clonotype at higher abundance. Using fastp trimming at Q25 and MiXCR clonotype assembly, TCRdb reanalyzed the public sequencing data and kept in-frame beta chains. Rows with one shared CDR3 protein collapse into an entry with the most common genes and DNA. The V and J calls reflect TCRdb's pipeline rather than the authors' work. Recorded for this sample are 200,000 to 300,000 distinct CDR3 sequences; approximately 6.7% of them occurred a single time. Jointly, the top ten make up 0.85% to 1.2% of the sample.

The TCR comes from a young man who received the YFV17D yellow fever vaccine. The sample consisted of CD4+ T cells sorted from PBMCs, taken on the day of the yellow fever booster vaccination. The rearrangement joined TRBV4-3 to TRBJ2-4, with TRBD2 as a weak D call on 5 bases. The bases read TGCGCCAGCAGCCCCAGTGAGGGTGTAAACATTCAGTACTTC. Its translation reads: CASSPSEGVNIQYF.